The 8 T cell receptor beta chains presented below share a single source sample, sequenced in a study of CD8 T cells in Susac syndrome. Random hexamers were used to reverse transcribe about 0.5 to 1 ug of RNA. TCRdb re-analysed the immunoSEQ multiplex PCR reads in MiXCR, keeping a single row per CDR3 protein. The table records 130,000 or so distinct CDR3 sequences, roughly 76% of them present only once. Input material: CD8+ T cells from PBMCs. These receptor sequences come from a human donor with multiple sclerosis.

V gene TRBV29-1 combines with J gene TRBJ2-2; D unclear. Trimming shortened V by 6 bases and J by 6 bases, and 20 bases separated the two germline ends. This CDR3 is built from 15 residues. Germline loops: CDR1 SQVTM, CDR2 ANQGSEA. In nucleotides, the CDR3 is TGCAGCGTCCCTCACCGGGCCCTATACCCCGGGGAGCTGTTTTTT. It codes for CSVPHRALYPGELFF.

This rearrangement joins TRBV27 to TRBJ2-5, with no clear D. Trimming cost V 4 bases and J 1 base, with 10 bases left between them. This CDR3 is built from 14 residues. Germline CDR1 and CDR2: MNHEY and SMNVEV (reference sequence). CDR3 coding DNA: TGTGCCAGCAGTTCTATAGGCGTCCAAGAGACCCAGTACTTC. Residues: CASSSIGVQETQYF.

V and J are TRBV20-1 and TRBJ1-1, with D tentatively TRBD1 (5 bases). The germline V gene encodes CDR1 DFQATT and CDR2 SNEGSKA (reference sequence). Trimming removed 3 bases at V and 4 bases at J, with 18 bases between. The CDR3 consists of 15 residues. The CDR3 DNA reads TGCAGTGCTAGGGGGGTCAGGTTGATCGGCACTGAAGCTTTCTTT. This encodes CSARGVRLIGTEAFF.

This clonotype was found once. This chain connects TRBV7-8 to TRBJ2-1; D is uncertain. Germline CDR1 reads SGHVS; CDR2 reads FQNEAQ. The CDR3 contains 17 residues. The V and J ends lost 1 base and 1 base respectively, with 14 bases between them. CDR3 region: CASSLDVVTPSYNEQFF. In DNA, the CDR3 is TGTGCCAGCAGCTTAGATGTGGTGACCCCTTCCTACAATGAGCAGTTCTTC.

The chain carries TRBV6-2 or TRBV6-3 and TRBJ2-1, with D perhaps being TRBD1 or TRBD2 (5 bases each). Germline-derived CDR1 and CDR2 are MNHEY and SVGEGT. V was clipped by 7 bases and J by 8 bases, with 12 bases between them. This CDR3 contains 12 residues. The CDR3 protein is CASMGPFDEQFF. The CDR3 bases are TGTGCCAGCATGGGACCCTTTGATGAGCAGTTCTTC.

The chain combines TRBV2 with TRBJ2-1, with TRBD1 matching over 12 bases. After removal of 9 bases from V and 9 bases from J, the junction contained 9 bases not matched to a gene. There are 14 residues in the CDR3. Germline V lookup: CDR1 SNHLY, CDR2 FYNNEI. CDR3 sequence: CASEPGQGASEQFF. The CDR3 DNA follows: TGTGCCAGTGAACCGGGACAGGGGGCCTCTGAGCAGTTCTTC.

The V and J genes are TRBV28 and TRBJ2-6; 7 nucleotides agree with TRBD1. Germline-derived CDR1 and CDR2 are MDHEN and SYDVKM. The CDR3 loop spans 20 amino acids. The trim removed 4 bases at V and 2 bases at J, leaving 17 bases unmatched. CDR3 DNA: TGTGCCAGCAGTTCCGACCCATGGGGACAGCGTGCCGCTGGGGCCAACGTCCTGACTTTC. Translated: CASSSDPWGQRAAGANVLTF.

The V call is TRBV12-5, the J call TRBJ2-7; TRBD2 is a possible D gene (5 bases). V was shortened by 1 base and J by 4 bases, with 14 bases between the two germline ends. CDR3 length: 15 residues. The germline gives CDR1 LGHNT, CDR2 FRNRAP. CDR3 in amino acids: CASGLDLGPGYEQYV. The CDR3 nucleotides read TGTGCTAGTGGTTTGGATCTTGGACCGGGGTACGAGCAGTACGTC.